This T cell receptor beta chain was sequenced for a study of response to subunit inactivated influenza vaccine. The CDR3 is 15 residues long. V trimming: 2 bases; J trimming: 1 base; junction bases outside the gene matches: 4. From germline, CDR1 is LNHNV and CDR2 YYDKDF (reference sequence). Study-level results: Authors proposed each seasonal influenza vaccination draws in few new T cells.

This clonotype showed up just a few times. The target antigen is unknown. MiXCR, run by TCRdb on the RT-PCR reads, gives a single entry per CDR3 protein. This table has hundreds of thousands of distinct CDR3 sequences, roughly a fifth appearing once. This sequence originates from a man in his fifties or sixties who received an inactivated influenza vaccine. The chain couples TRBV15 to TRBJ1-1; the match to TRBD1 covers 7 bases. The sequenced sample was PBMCs from blood, obtained roughly 20 months after vaccination. The CDR3 loop is CATSRYGTANTEAFF. Here the CDR3 DNA reads TGTGCCACCAGCAGATACGGGACAGCGAACACTGAAGCTTTCTTT.